This T cell receptor (beta chain) was retrieved from a study of T cell responses to AZD1222 COVID-19 vaccine. About the research overall: Pooling was applied to second doses at about 4 or about 12 weeks.

Regarding this clone: Its antigen is still unknown.

Broader study findings: With two AZD1222 doses given, Spike-specific TCR breadth and depth both rose. A mostly white British donor set with more females was recruited, and clonal diversity was possibly underestimated. Repertoires in all cases were sampled only once the peak T cell response had passed.

Some clones are missing from TCRdb's copy, which holds only in-frame ones; the method was immunoSEQ multiplex PCR. The repertoire holds 130,000 or so clones, with roughly nine tenths as singletons. Germline assignment: CDR1 SGHNT and CDR2 YYREEE (reference sequence). This CDR3 spans 16 amino acids. With 4 bases removed from V and 0 bases from J, the gap between germline ends came to 17 bases. The origin of this receptor is an adult in good health. V and J are TRBV5-4 and TRBJ2-7; a weak D match, TRBD2 (6 bases). The input for sequencing was peripheral blood, taken on day 0 of AZD1222 vaccination. For the CDR3, the DNA is TGTGCCAGCAGCGGGGGGACCCCCATCCCCTCCTACGAGCAGTACTTC. Its translation is CASSGGTPIPSYEQYF.